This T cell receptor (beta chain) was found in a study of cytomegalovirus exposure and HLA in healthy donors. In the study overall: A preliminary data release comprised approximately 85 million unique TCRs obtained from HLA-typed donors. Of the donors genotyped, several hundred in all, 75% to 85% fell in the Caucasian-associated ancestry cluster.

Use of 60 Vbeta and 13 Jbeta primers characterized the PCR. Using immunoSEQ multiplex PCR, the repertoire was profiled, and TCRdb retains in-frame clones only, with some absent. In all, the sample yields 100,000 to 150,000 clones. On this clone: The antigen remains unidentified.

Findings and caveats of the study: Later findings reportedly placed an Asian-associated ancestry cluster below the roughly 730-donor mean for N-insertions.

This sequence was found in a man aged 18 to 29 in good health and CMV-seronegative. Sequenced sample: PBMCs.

DNA of the CDR3: TGCAGCGTTAGTGATCACACCTACGAGCAGTACTTC. Translation: CSVSDHTYEQYF. The gene calls are TRBV29-1 and TRBJ2-7; the D is unclear. Trimming removed 5 bases from V and 2 bases from J, with 10 bases in between. The CDR3 loop spans 12 amino acids. Germline V lookup: CDR1 SQVTM, CDR2 ANQGSEA.